This TCR beta chain was identified during a study of cytomegalovirus exposure and HLA in healthy donors. Study results and caveats: As was reported, the classifier diagnosed cytomegalovirus status with high specificity and sensitivity.

Turning to this clone: As yet, its antigen is unknown.

Germline CDR1 and CDR2: SNHLY and FYNNEI. The CDR3 runs to 15 residues. V lost 5 bases and J lost 2; bases outside the gene matches: 6. The PCR made use of 60 Vbeta and 13 Jbeta primers. Sequencing used immunoSEQ multiplex PCR; TCRdb keeps in-frame clones, though not all of them. The sample shows 150,000 to 200,000 clones, more than 85% of them seen only once. Nominal health characterized the donors when sampled, though unrecorded immune exposures were likely. This receptor was taken from a woman between 18 and 29 years old in good health and CMV-seronegative. The sequenced sample was PBMCs. The V gene is TRBV2, the J gene TRBJ1-5, with 7 bases aligning to TRBD1. The CDR3 loop is CASSPDRVGNQPQHF. The CDR3 nucleotides are TGTGCCAGCAGTCCCGACAGGGTGGGCAATCAGCCCCAGCATTTT.